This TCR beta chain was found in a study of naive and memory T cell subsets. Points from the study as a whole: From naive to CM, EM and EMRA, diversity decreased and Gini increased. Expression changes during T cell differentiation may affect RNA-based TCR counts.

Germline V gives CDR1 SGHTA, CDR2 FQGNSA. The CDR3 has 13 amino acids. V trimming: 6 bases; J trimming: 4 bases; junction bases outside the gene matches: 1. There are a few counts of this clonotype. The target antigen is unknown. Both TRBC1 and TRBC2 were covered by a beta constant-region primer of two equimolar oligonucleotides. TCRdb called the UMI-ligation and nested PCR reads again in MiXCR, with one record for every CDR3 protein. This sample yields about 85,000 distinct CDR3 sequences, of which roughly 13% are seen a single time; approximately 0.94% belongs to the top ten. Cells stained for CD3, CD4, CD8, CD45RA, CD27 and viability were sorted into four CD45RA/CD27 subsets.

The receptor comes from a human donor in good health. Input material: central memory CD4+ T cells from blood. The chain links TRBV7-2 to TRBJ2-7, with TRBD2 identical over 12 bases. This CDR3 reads CASSLAGGYEQYF. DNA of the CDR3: TGTGCCAGCAGTCTAGCGGGAGGGTACGAGCAGTACTTC.